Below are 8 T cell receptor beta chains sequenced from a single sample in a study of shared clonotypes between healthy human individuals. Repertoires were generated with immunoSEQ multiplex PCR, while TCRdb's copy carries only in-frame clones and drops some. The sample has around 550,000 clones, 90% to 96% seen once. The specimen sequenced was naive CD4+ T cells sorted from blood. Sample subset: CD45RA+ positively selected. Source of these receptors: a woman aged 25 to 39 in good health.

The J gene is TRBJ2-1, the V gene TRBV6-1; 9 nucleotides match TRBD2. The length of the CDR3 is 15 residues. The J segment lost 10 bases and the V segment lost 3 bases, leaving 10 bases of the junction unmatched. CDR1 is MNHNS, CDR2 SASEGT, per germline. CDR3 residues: CASSDRPSGIHEQFF. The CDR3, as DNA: TGTGCCAGCAGTGATCGTCCTAGCGGGATCCACGAGCAGTTCTTC.

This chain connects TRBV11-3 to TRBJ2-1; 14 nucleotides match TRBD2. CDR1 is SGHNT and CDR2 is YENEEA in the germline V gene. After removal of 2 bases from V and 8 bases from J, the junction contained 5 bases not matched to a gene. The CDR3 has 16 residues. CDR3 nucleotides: TGTGCCAGCAGCTTAAAAGGGACTAGCGGGAGCTATGAGCAGTTCTTC. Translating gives CASSLKGTSGSYEQFF.

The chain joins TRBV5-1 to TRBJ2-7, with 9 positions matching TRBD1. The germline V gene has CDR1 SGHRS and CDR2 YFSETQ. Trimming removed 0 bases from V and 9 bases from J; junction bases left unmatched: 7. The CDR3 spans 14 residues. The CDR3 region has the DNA TGCGCCAGCAGCTTGGGGGACAGGGCGACCGGGCAGTACTTC. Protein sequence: CASSLGDRATGQYF.

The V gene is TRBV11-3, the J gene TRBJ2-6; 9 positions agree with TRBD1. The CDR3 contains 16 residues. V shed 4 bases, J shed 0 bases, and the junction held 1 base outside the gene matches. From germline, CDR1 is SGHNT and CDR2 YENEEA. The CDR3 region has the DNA TGTGCCAGCAGCTCGGGACAGGGCTCTGGGGCCAACGTCCTGACTTTC. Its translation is CASSSGQGSGANVLTF.

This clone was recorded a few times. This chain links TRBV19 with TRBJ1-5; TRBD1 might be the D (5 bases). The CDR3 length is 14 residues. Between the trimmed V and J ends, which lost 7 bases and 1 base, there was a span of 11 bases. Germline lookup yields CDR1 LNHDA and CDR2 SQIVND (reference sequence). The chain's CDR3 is CASNDDRSNQPQHF. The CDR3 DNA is TGTGCCAGTAACGACGACAGAAGCAATCAGCCCCAGCATTTT.

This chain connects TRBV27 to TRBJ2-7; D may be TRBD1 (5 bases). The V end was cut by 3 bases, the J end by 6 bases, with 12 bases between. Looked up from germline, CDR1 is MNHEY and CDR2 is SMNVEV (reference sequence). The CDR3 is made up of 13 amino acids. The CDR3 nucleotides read TGTGCCAGCAGTTTGCAAGGGGCGAGCGAGCAGTACTTC. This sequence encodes CASSLQGASEQYF.

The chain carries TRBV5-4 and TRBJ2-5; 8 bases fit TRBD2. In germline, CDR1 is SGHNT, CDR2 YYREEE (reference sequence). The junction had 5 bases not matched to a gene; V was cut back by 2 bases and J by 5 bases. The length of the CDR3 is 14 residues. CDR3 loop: CASSLWTSWETQYF. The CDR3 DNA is TGTGCCAGCAGCTTATGGACTAGCTGGGAGACCCAGTACTTC.

CDR3 in DNA: TGTGCCAGCAGCTTAGTTCCTGAGGGAGCGCAGTACTTC. This encodes CASSLVPEGAQYF. This chain uses TRBV7-8 with TRBJ2-7, with D possibly being TRBD2 (5 bases). Trimming stripped 1 base from V and 9 bases from J, with 13 bases between. CDR1 is SGHVS, CDR2 FQNEAQ, per germline. This CDR3 has 13 residues. The entire variable domain, with the rest obtained from reference TRBV7-8 and TRBJ2-7, is as follows: GAGVSQSPRYKVAKRGQDVALRCDPISGHVSLFWYQQALGQGPEFLTYFQNEAQLDKSGLPSDRFFAERPEGSVSTLKIQRTQQEDSAVYLCASSLVPEGAQYFGPGTRLTVT.